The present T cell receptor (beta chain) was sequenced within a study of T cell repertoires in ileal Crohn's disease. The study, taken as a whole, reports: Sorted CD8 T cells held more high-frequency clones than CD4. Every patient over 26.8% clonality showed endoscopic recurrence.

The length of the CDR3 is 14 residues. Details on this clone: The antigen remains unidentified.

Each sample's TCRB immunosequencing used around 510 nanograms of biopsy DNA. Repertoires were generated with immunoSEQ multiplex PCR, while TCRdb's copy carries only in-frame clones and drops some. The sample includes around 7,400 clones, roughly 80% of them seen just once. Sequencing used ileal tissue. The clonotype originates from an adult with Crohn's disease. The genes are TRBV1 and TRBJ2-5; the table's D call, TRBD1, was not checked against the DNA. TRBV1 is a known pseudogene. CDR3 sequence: CTSSRTGAEETQYF. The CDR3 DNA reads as TGCACCAGCAGCCGTACAGGGGCGGAGGAGACCCAGTACTTC.